The rows below give T cell receptor beta chains drawn from one sample of a study of T-cell memory formation after mild COVID-19. TCRdb recomputed calls from the 5' RACE reads with MiXCR, one row per CDR3 protein. The sample holds about 320,000 distinct CDR3 sequences, around 15% seen once. The sample taken for sequencing was PBMCs or a T cell subset sorted from them (not recorded which). Receptor source: a man aged 18 to 35 who had mild COVID-19 (a few samples of this study predate the infection). Cell type and time point are not known. Both conserved end residues are part of each CDR3. D genes are given only for firm matches. A row's size may be missing; if present it is once, few, many or a size class.

d_call: TRBD1; clone_size: many; v_call: TRBV5-1; j_call: TRBJ1-2; cdr3_aa: CASSRDRGYGYTF; cdr3_nt: TGCGCCAGCAGCCGGGACAGGGGTTATGGCTACACCTTC
d_call: NA; clone_size: NA; v_call: TRBV6-6; j_call: TRBJ1-4; cdr3_aa: CASSYSPVEKLFF; cdr3_nt: TGTGCCAGCAGTTACTCGCCTGTTGAAAAACTGTTTTTT
d_call: NA; clone_size: few; v_call: TRBV27; j_call: TRBJ2-2; cdr3_aa: CASGRQSTGELFF; cdr3_nt: TGTGCCAGCGGGAGGCAGAGCACCGGGGAGCTGTTTTTT
d_call: NA; clone_size: NA; v_call: TRBV21-1; j_call: TRBJ1-4; cdr3_aa: CASGNEKLFF; cdr3_nt: TGTGCCAGCGGTAATGAAAAACTGTTTTTT
d_call: TRBD1; clone_size: NA; v_call: TRBV7-2; j_call: TRBJ2-7; cdr3_aa: CASSPSRTGALHEQYF; cdr3_nt: TGTGCCAGCAGCCCCTCAAGGACAGGGGCTTTGCACGAGCAGTACTTC
d_call: NA; clone_size: NA; v_call: TRBV30; j_call: TRBJ1-1; cdr3_aa: CAWRTTNMNTEAFF; cdr3_nt: TGTGCCTGGAGAACAACCAATATGAACACTGAAGCTTTCTTT
d_call: NA; clone_size: NA; v_call: TRBV6-6; j_call: TRBJ2-7; cdr3_aa: CASRQDSYEQYF; cdr3_nt: TGTGCCAGCAGACAGGACAGCTACGAGCAGTACTTC
d_call: NA; clone_size: NA; v_call: TRBV10-3; j_call: TRBJ1-5; cdr3_aa: CAISSTREGNQPQHF; cdr3_nt: TGTGCCATCAGTTCGACTAGAGAGGGCAATCAGCCCCAGCATTTT
d_call: TRBD1; clone_size: few; v_call: TRBV7-9; j_call: TRBJ1-1; cdr3_aa: CAGRDREDTEAFF; cdr3_nt: TGTGCCGGCCGGGACAGGGAGGACACTGAAGCTTTCTTT
d_call: NA; clone_size: few; v_call: TRBV12-3/TRBV12-4; j_call: TRBJ2-4; cdr3_aa: CASSISPGNIQYF; cdr3_nt: TGTGCCAGCAGTATCTCCCCGGGGAACATTCAGTACTTC
d_call: NA; clone_size: few; v_call: TRBV24-1; j_call: TRBJ2-1; cdr3_aa: CATSSGQDRQQFF; cdr3_nt: TGTGCCACCAGCTCGGGACAAGACAGGCAGCAGTTCTTC
d_call: TRBD1; clone_size: NA; v_call: TRBV7-9; j_call: TRBJ2-7; cdr3_aa: CASSLGTGPSYEQYF; cdr3_nt: TGTGCCAGCAGCTTAGGGACAGGGCCCTCCTACGAGCAGTACTTC
d_call: NA; clone_size: few; v_call: TRBV12-3/TRBV12-4; j_call: TRBJ1-1; cdr3_aa: CASKIRQGANTEAFF; cdr3_nt: TGTGCCAGCAAAATTCGCCAGGGAGCGAACACTGAAGCTTTCTTT
d_call: TRBD2; clone_size: NA; v_call: TRBV27; j_call: TRBJ2-1; cdr3_aa: CASRASGGAGGEQFF; cdr3_nt: TGTGCCAGCAGGGCTAGCGGGGGGGCTGGGGGTGAGCAGTTCTTC
d_call: NA; clone_size: few; v_call: TRBV4-3; j_call: TRBJ2-3; cdr3_aa: CASSHRRQGGPSTDTQYF; cdr3_nt: TGCGCCAGCAGCCATAGAAGGCAGGGGGGGCCTAGCACAGATACGCAGTATTTT
d_call: TRBD2; clone_size: NA; v_call: TRBV6-6; j_call: TRBJ2-1; cdr3_aa: CASNRSGAHNEQFF; cdr3_nt: TGTGCCAGCAACCGTAGCGGGGCGCACAATGAGCAGTTCTTC
d_call: TRBD1; clone_size: many; v_call: TRBV12-3/TRBV12-4; j_call: TRBJ1-5; cdr3_aa: CASSLTTGTGGQPQHF; cdr3_nt: TGTGCCAGCAGTTTAACTACCGGGACAGGGGGTCAGCCCCAGCATTTT
d_call: TRBD1; clone_size: NA; v_call: TRBV29-1; j_call: TRBJ1-2; cdr3_aa: CSVGTGVVYGYTF; cdr3_nt: TGCAGCGTAGGGACAGGAGTAGTCTATGGCTACACCTTC
d_call: NA; clone_size: NA; v_call: TRBV5-1; j_call: TRBJ2-1; cdr3_aa: CASLAGKEPYNEQFF; cdr3_nt: TGCGCCAGTTTGGCGGGGAAGGAACCCTACAATGAGCAGTTCTTC
d_call: NA; clone_size: NA; v_call: TRBV7-9; j_call: TRBJ2-3; cdr3_aa: CASSLMAGIDTQYF; cdr3_nt: TGTGCCAGCAGCTTAATGGCAGGGATCGATACGCAGTATTTT
d_call: NA; clone_size: few; v_call: TRBV12-3/TRBV12-4; j_call: TRBJ2-2; cdr3_aa: CASGPPRQRNTGELFF; cdr3_nt: TGTGCCAGCGGCCCCCCGAGGCAGAGGAACACCGGGGAGCTGTTTTTT
d_call: NA; clone_size: few; v_call: TRBV24-1; j_call: TRBJ2-1; cdr3_aa: CATRDPNSYNEQFF; cdr3_nt: TGTGCCACCCGGGACCCCAACTCCTACAATGAGCAGTTCTTC
d_call: NA; clone_size: NA; v_call: TRBV7-2; j_call: TRBJ1-1; cdr3_aa: CASSLEWYEAFF; cdr3_nt: TGTGCCAGCAGCTTAGAATGGTATGAAGCTTTCTTT
d_call: NA; clone_size: many; v_call: TRBV5-1; j_call: TRBJ1-1; cdr3_aa: CASSRTGRTEAFF; cdr3_nt: TGCGCCAGCAGCCGCACAGGAAGGACTGAAGCTTTCTTT
d_call: TRBD2; clone_size: NA; v_call: TRBV5-6; j_call: TRBJ2-3; cdr3_aa: CASSLGAGGTDTQYF; cdr3_nt: TGTGCCAGCAGCTTGGGAGCGGGGGGCACAGATACGCAGTATTTT
d_call: NA; clone_size: NA; v_call: TRBV27; j_call: TRBJ1-4; cdr3_aa: CASRPTLANEKLFF; cdr3_nt: TGTGCCAGCAGACCCACTCTCGCTAATGAAAAACTGTTTTTT
d_call: NA; clone_size: few; v_call: TRBV7-2; j_call: TRBJ1-2; cdr3_aa: CASTPPGERGYTF; cdr3_nt: TGTGCCAGCACCCCGCCGGGAGAGCGTGGCTACACCTTC
d_call: TRBD1; clone_size: many; v_call: TRBV6-5; j_call: TRBJ1-1; cdr3_aa: CASSSQRGRGNTEAFF; cdr3_nt: TGTGCCAGCAGCTCTCAGAGGGGGCGGGGGAACACTGAAGCTTTCTTT
d_call: TRBD2; clone_size: NA; v_call: TRBV5-1; j_call: TRBJ2-7; cdr3_aa: CASSLAGGASEQYF; cdr3_nt: TGCGCCAGCAGCTTGGCCGGGGGGGCCAGCGAGCAGTACTTC
d_call: NA; clone_size: NA; v_call: TRBV5-1; j_call: TRBJ1-2; cdr3_aa: CASSTQGGGYGYTF; cdr3_nt: TGCGCCAGCAGCACGCAGGGAGGAGGGTATGGCTACACCTTC
d_call: NA; clone_size: NA; v_call: TRBV10-3; j_call: TRBJ2-3; cdr3_aa: CAISEASDTQYF; cdr3_nt: TGTGCCATCAGTGAGGCCTCAGATACGCAGTATTTT
d_call: NA; clone_size: few; v_call: TRBV3-1; j_call: TRBJ1-1; cdr3_aa: CASSQGNLGRPAEAFF; cdr3_nt: TGTGCCAGCAGCCAAGGCAACCTCGGTAGGCCAGCTGAAGCTTTCTTT
d_call: NA; clone_size: NA; v_call: TRBV9; j_call: TRBJ2-1; cdr3_aa: CASSVELHNEQFF; cdr3_nt: TGTGCCAGCAGCGTAGAATTGCACAATGAGCAGTTCTTC
d_call: TRBD1; clone_size: NA; v_call: TRBV19; j_call: TRBJ2-3; cdr3_aa: CATDREGTDTQYF; cdr3_nt: TGTGCCACGGACAGGGAAGGCACAGATACGCAGTATTTT
d_call: TRBD2; clone_size: NA; v_call: TRBV5-4; j_call: TRBJ2-3; cdr3_aa: CASSLTSGGRVTDTQYF; cdr3_nt: TGTGCCAGCAGCTTGACTTCGGGGGGGCGAGTTACAGATACGCAGTATTTT
d_call: TRBD1; clone_size: few; v_call: TRBV6-1; j_call: TRBJ2-2; cdr3_aa: CASRGQDGTGELFF; cdr3_nt: TGTGCCAGCAGGGGACAGGATGGCACCGGGGAGCTGTTTTTT
d_call: TRBD1; clone_size: NA; v_call: TRBV27; j_call: TRBJ2-6; cdr3_aa: CASRRTGALGSGANVLTF; cdr3_nt: TGTGCCAGCAGAAGGACAGGGGCCCTTGGGTCTGGGGCCAACGTCCTGACTTTC
d_call: NA; clone_size: few; v_call: TRBV5-1; j_call: TRBJ2-1; cdr3_aa: CASSPLFGYNEQFF; cdr3_nt: TGCGCCAGCAGCCCGCTATTTGGGTATAATGAGCAGTTCTTC
d_call: TRBD1; clone_size: NA; v_call: TRBV7-2; j_call: TRBJ1-1; cdr3_aa: CASSLVTGGNTEAFF; cdr3_nt: TGTGCCAGCAGCTTAGTCACAGGGGGGAACACTGAAGCTTTCTTT